Below are 4 T cell receptor beta chains sequenced from a single sample in a study of cytomegalovirus exposure and HLA in healthy donors. Primers included in the PCR were 60 Vbeta and 13 Jbeta primers. Libraries were prepared by immunoSEQ multiplex PCR; TCRdb keeps only in-frame clonotypes and omits some of them. This repertoire comprises 45,000 or so clones; its ten largest clones make up 17%. Sequences were obtained from PBMCs. The source is a male donor in good health and CMV-seronegative.

The CDR3 loop reads CAWRTSGVSTDTQYF. DNA of the CDR3: TGTGCCTGGAGGACTAGCGGGGTTAGCACAGATACGCAGTATTTT. The chain recombines TRBV30 with TRBJ2-3; 11 nucleotides line up with TRBD2. Per germline, CDR1 GTSNPN and CDR2 SVGIG (reference sequence). V shed 3 bases and J 0 bases; nucleotides not matched to a gene: 2. The CDR3 covers 15 residues. Variable domain in full (rest from reference TRBV30 and TRBJ2-3): SQTIHQWPATLVQPVGSPLSLECTVEGTSNPNLYWYRQAAGRGLQLLFYSVGIGQISSEVPQNLSASRPQDRQFILSSKKLLLSDSGFYLCAWRTSGVSTDTQYFGPGTRLTVL.

The V gene is TRBV19, the J gene TRBJ2-5, with 9 nucleotides matching TRBD1. J lost 10 bases, V lost 9 bases, and 12 bases had no gene match. The CDR3 is 13 amino acids. Germline CDR1 and CDR2: LNHDA and SQIVND (reference sequence). CDR3 sequence reads: CASTGQGTGSQYF. The CDR3 DNA reads TGTGCCAGCACAGGACAGGGGACAGGGAGCCAGTACTTC.

This chain links TRBV9 with TRBJ1-2; 9 bases map to TRBD1. Germline V gives CDR1 SGDLS, CDR2 YYNGEE. V lost 3 bases, J lost 5 bases, and 2 bases stayed unmatched. The CDR3 totals 13 residues. CDR3 in amino acids: CASSAGTGYGYTF. CDR3 bases: TGTGCCAGCAGCGCAGGGACAGGGTATGGCTACACCTTC.

This chain connects TRBV2 to TRBJ2-1; the match to TRBD2 covers 10 bases. This CDR3 is built from 15 residues. The germline V gene encodes CDR1 SNHLY and CDR2 FYNNEI. V lost 5 bases to trimming and J lost 5 bases; unmatched junction nucleotides: 6. In nucleotides, the CDR3 is TGTGCCAGCAGTATAGCGGGGGGCGGGAACAATGAGCAGTTCTTC. Translating gives CASSIAGGGNNEQFF.